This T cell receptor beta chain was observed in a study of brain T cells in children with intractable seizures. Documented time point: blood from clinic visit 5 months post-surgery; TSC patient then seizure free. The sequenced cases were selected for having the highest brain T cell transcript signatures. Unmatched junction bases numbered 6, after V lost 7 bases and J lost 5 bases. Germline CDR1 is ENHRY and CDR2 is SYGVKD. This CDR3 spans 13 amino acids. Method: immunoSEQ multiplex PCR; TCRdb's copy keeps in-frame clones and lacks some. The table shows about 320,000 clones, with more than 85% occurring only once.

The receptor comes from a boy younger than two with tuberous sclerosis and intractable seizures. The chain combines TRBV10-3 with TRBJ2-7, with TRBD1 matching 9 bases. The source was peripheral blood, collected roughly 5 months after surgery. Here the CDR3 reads CAITVDRGHEQYF. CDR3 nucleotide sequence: TGTGCCATCACCGTGGACAGGGGCCACGAGCAGTACTTC.